These 24 T cell receptor beta chains came from one sample sequenced in a study of blood T cell repertoires in COVID-19. Libraries were prepared by immunoSEQ multiplex PCR; TCRdb keeps only in-frame clonotypes and omits some of them. The sample includes around 260,000 clones, approximately 90% seen only once; the top ten take around 0.8%. The material sequenced was peripheral blood. The receptor source for this set is a man aged 25 to 45 with acute or convalescent COVID-19.

The DNA of the CDR3 is TGTGCCACCAGCAGGGCGGGGGGGCTAGATACGCAGTATTTT. Residues: CATSRAGGLDTQYF. The chain employs TRBV15 and TRBJ2-3; 9 bases agree with TRBD2. This CDR3 region has 14 residues. Germline assignment: CDR1 LNHNV and CDR2 YYDKDF (reference sequence). With V trimmed by 3 bases and J by 5 bases, 3 bases remained unmatched.

Note on this clone: Other DNA sequences in the same sample also yield this CDR3. This chain connects TRBV12-3 or TRBV12-4 to TRBJ1-1, with a tentative D call TRBD1 (5 bases). The CDR3 spans 12 residues. Trimming stripped 5 bases from V and 7 bases from J, with 11 bases between. The CDR3 loop reads CASSPQGSEAFF. The CDR3 DNA is TGTGCCAGCAGTCCTCAGGGTAGTGAAGCTTTCTTT.

The chain couples TRBV4-1 to TRBJ1-2, with D possibly TRBD1 on 5 matching bases. Per germline, CDR1 MGHRA and CDR2 YSYEKL. The CDR3 contains 16 residues. Trimming removed 2 bases from V and 6 bases from J, with 19 bases in between. The CDR3 DNA is TGCGCCAGCAGCCAAACAAAATCCGGGGGGTTTGATGGCTACACCTTC. Encoded protein: CASSQTKSGGFDGYTF.

The gene calls are TRBV19 and TRBJ2-1, with 15 nucleotides matching TRBD2. The J segment lost 5 bases and the V segment lost 9 bases, leaving 14 bases of the junction unmatched. This CDR3 spans 18 amino acids. The germline gives CDR1 LNHDA, CDR2 SQIVND (reference sequence). For the CDR3, the DNA is TGTGCCAGCCGAACAGGGGGACTAGCGGGAGGAGGTCACAATGAGCAGTTCTTC. It is translated as CASRTGGLAGGGHNEQFF.

The chain joins TRBV5-1 to TRBJ2-3; 10 bases are shared with TRBD2. The germline V gene has CDR1 SGHRS and CDR2 YFSETQ. The trim removed 7 bases at V and 2 bases at J, leaving 10 bases unmatched. This CDR3 spans 16 amino acids. As DNA, the CDR3 is TGCGCCAGCGACCCTTACGGACTAGCGGCCACAGATACGCAGTATTTT. It yields the protein CASDPYGLAATDTQYF.

DNA for the CDR3: TGTGCCAGTAGTATAAGCATTTATAGCAATCAGCCCCAGCATTTT. Its translation: CASSISIYSNQPQHF. The V and J genes are TRBV19 and TRBJ1-5, with D unresolved. The CDR3 covers 15 residues. Trimming took off 2 bases at V and 0 bases at J, with 8 bases between the two ends. Germline-derived CDR1 and CDR2 are LNHDA and SQIVND (reference sequence).

The chain carries TRBV30 and TRBJ1-1; D perhaps matches TRBD1 (5 bases). The CDR3 extends over 14 amino acids. Deletions cut 5 bases from V and 0 bases from J, with 13 bases between. The germline CDR1 and CDR2 sequences are GTSNPN and SVGIG (reference sequence). This CDR3 is CAWGGQTLNTEAFF. The DNA of the CDR3 is TGTGCCTGGGGGGGTCAGACACTGAACACTGAAGCTTTCTTT.

The chain recombines TRBV28 with TRBJ2-3, with 16 bases fitting TRBD2. The CDR3 consists of 18 residues. Germline V gene sequence: CDR1 MDHEN, CDR2 SYDVKM. J gave up 2 bases and V 6 bases, and 8 bases lay outside the gene matches. CDR3 loop: CASSGQGLAGGFTDTQYF. The CDR3 region has the DNA TGTGCCAGCAGCGGCCAGGGACTAGCGGGAGGGTTCACAGATACGCAGTATTTT.

This chain uses TRBV12-3 or TRBV12-4 with TRBJ1-2; D perhaps matches TRBD1 (6 bases). The CDR3 runs to 13 residues. V lost 5 bases, J lost 4 bases, and 11 bases lay in between. CDR3 sequence (DNA): TGTGCCAGCAGTGTACAGGGCTTCTATGGCTACACCTTC. Residues: CASSVQGFYGYTF.

The CDR3 bases are TGTGCCAGCAGCCAAAGAAGGAGTAGCAATCAGCCCCAGCATTTT. Protein: CASSQRRSSNQPQHF. The chain links TRBV4-2 to TRBJ1-5; D call uncertain. The CDR3 contains 15 residues. Between the trimmed V and J ends, which lost 2 bases and 0 bases, there was a span of 8 bases. Germline values: CDR1 LGHNA, CDR2 YNFKEQ.

The genes are TRBV12-3 or TRBV12-4 and TRBJ1-2, with D tentatively TRBD1 (6 bases). The ends were cut back, 8 bases at V and 4 bases at J, with 14 bases in the middle. This CDR3 spans 13 amino acids. Here the CDR3 reads CASARDTVYGYTF. In DNA form, the CDR3 reads TGTGCCAGCGCCCGGGACACCGTCTATGGCTACACCTTC.

Note on this clone: Within the sample, other DNA sequences also encode this same CDR3. The chain joins TRBV19 to TRBJ1-5; D gene ambiguous. The CDR3 is 14 residues long. V dropped 2 bases and J dropped 2 bases, with 7 bases sitting between them. The germline CDR1 and CDR2 sequences are LNHDA and SQIVND (reference sequence). Here the CDR3 reads CASSITRGNQPQHF. CDR3 bases: TGTGCCAGTAGTATAACGCGCGGCAATCAGCCCCAGCATTTT.

This clone was recorded a few times. The rearrangement links TRBV30 to TRBJ1-4, with 7 positions matching TRBD1. Germline trimming cut 4 bases from V and 5 bases from J; bases unmatched to any gene: 7. The germline gives CDR1 GTSNPN, CDR2 SVGIG (reference sequence). CDR3 length equals 14 residues. The CDR3 DNA reads TGTGCCTGGACATCACGGGACAGCAATGAAAAACTGTTTTTT. As protein: CAWTSRDSNEKLFF.

The rearrangement links TRBV9 to TRBJ1-6; D gene uncertain. The length of the CDR3 is 15 residues. Germline-derived CDR1 and CDR2 are SGDLS and YYNGEE. V was trimmed by 4 bases and J by 5 bases, leaving 13 bases between them. The CDR3 DNA reads TGTGCCAGCAGCCCCCAGGCACGGAATAATTCACCCCTCCACTTT. It encodes CASSPQARNNSPLHF.

The chain couples TRBV2 to TRBJ2-7; 9 nucleotides align to TRBD1. The germline V gene has CDR1 SNHLY and CDR2 FYNNEI. V dropped 6 bases and J dropped 6; count of bases not matched to a gene: 6. The CDR3 is 13 residues long. The CDR3 sequence: CASRGTGIAEQYF. CDR3 DNA: TGTGCCAGCAGGGGGACAGGGATCGCCGAGCAGTACTTC.

The chain carries TRBV27 and TRBJ2-7; 7 nucleotides agree with TRBD2. Germline assignment: CDR1 MNHEY and CDR2 SMNVEV (reference sequence). This CDR3 is 13 amino acids long. Trimming at V came to 7 bases and at J to 6 bases, leaving 9 bases not matched to a gene. DNA of the CDR3: TGTGCCAGCAAGGGAGGGACCCCCTCCGAGCAGTACTTC. Protein sequence: CASKGGTPSEQYF.

This rearrangement joins TRBV6-5 to TRBJ1-5; 8 positions agree with TRBD1. There are 15 residues in the CDR3. J gave up 3 bases and V 6 bases, and 7 bases lay outside the gene matches. The germline V gene has CDR1 MNHEY and CDR2 SVGAGI. The CDR3 spells CASRKGQGNNQPQHF. CDR3 DNA: TGTGCCAGCAGAAAAGGACAGGGCAACAATCAGCCCCAGCATTTT.

The chain joins TRBV19 to TRBJ1-5; D is uncertain. This CDR3 comprises 15 residues. The germline V and J ends were trimmed by 1 base and 4 bases, with 11 bases remaining between them. Germline V gene data show CDR1 as LNHDA and CDR2 as SQIVND (reference sequence). CDR3 in amino acids: CASSIVDTGNQPQHF. CDR3 bases: TGTGCCAGTAGTATAGTTGACACTGGGAATCAGCCCCAGCATTTT.

Ten or more counts support this clone. The V and J genes are TRBV5-6 and TRBJ1-1; no definite D call. The V gene's germline CDR1 is SGHDT and CDR2 YYEEEE. The CDR3 totals 15 residues. V lost 4 bases, J lost 0 bases, and 13 bases lay in between. DNA of the CDR3: TGTGCCAGCAGCGGCACAGTGATTATGAACACTGAAGCTTTCTTT. Its translation: CASSGTVIMNTEAFF. The entire variable domain, with the rest obtained from reference TRBV5-6 and TRBJ1-1, is as follows: DAGVTQSPTHLIKTRGQQVTLRCSPKSGHDTVSWYQQALGQGPQFIFQYYEEEERQRGNFPDRFSGHQFPNYSSELNVNALLLGDSALYLCASSGTVIMNTEAFFGQGTRLTVV.

This sequence joins TRBV27 and TRBJ1-4; D is perhaps TRBD1 (6 bases). The CDR3 runs to 15 residues. Germline CDR1 MNHEY, CDR2 SMNVEV (reference sequence). V was pared by 4 bases and J by 2 bases, with 11 bases between. CDR3 DNA: TGTGCCAGCAGTTCCAACAGGGTGACTAATGAAAAACTGTTTTTT. It is translated as CASSSNRVTNEKLFF.

The rearrangement joins TRBV5-6 to TRBJ2-7; TRBD1 is a possible D gene (6 bases). V lost 2 bases, J lost 6 bases, and 12 bases lay in between. Germline V lookup: CDR1 SGHDT, CDR2 YYEEEE. This CDR3 comprises 13 residues. The CDR3 region has the DNA TGTGCCAGCAGCTTACAGGGATCTCGCGAGCAGTACTTC. This gives the protein CASSLQGSREQYF.

The chain couples TRBV11-2 to TRBJ2-7; D is ambiguous. This CDR3 comprises 13 residues. V dropped 1 base and J dropped 4 bases, with 8 bases sitting between them. Germline loops: CDR1 SGHAT, CDR2 FQNNGV. The CDR3 nucleotides read TGTGCCAGCAGCTTAGGAGCAGGTTACGAGCAGTACTTC. Its translation: CASSLGAGYEQYF.

This chain links TRBV10-1 with TRBJ1-1; a weak D match, TRBD1 (5 bases). The CDR3 loop spans 14 amino acids. The germline V gene encodes CDR1 WNHNN and CDR2 SYGVQD (reference sequence). The V and J ends lost 2 bases and 5 bases respectively, with 12 bases between them. CDR3 sequence (DNA): TGCGCCAGCAGTGAGCACGTTCAGGGAACTGAAGCTTTCTTT. As protein: CASSEHVQGTEAFF.

The V gene is TRBV6-6, the J gene TRBJ2-1; 11 bases map to TRBD1. There are 15 residues in the CDR3. J was trimmed by 7 bases and V by 5 bases; bases with no gene match: 7. Germline CDR1 reads MNHNY; CDR2 reads SVGAGI (reference sequence). DNA for the CDR3: TGTGCCAGCAGTAGTGGACAGGGGGCGCGGAATGAGCAGTTCTTC. Translation gives CASSSGQGARNEQFF.